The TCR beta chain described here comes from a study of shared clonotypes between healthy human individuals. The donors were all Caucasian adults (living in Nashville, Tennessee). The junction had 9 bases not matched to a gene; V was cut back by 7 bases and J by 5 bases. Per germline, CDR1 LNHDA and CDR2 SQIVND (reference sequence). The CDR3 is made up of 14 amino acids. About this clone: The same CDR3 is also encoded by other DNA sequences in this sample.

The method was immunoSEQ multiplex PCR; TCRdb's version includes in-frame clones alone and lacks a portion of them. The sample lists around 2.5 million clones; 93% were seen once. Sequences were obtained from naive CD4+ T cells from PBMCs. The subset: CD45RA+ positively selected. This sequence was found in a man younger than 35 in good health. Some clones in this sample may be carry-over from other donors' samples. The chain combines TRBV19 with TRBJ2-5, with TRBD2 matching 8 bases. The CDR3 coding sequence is TGTGCCAGTAAGACCACGGGAGGGCGGGAGACCCAGTACTTC. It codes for CASKTTGGRETQYF.